Listed below are T cell receptor beta chains from one sample, sequenced in a study of CD8+ T cells in alopecia areata. TCRdb's copy holds only in-frame clones and misses some; the assay was immunoSEQ multiplex PCR. The data show some 200,000 clones, about three fifths seen once. The sample consisted of CD8+ T cells sorted from blood, taken at week 24, from a patient treated with tofacitinib. The receptors derive from a human donor with alopecia areata. CDR3s include the opening cysteine and the closing phenylalanine or tryptophan. The order of the fields is J gene, D gene, V gene, clone size, CDR3 DNA, CDR3 protein. D genes are given only for firm matches. The size entry is marked missing in some rows and otherwise reads once, few, many or a size class.

j_gene: TRBJ2-7
d_gene: NA
v_gene: TRBV13
abundance: NA
CDR3nt: TGTGCCAGCAGCCTAGGAAGAGCCGTCGAGCAGTACTTC
CDR3aa: CASSLGRAVEQYF

j_gene: TRBJ2-1
d_gene: TRBD1
v_gene: TRBV15
abundance: NA
CDR3nt: TGTGCCACCAGCCAAACTAACCGGGACAGGGACAATGAGCAGTTCTTC
CDR3aa: CATSQTNRDRDNEQFF

j_gene: TRBJ2-7
d_gene: NA
v_gene: TRBV15
abundance: NA
CDR3nt: TGTGCCACCAGCAGCGGACAGCCTCTTAAGTACTTC
CDR3aa: CATSSGQPLKYF

j_gene: TRBJ2-2
d_gene: NA
v_gene: TRBV7-9
abundance: NA
CDR3nt: TGTGCCAGCAGGGCCGGGGAGCTGTTTTTT
CDR3aa: CASRAGELFF

j_gene: TRBJ2-6
d_gene: TRBD1
v_gene: TRBV2
abundance: once
CDR3nt: TGTGCCAGCAGTACAGGGGGCCTCTCTGGGGCCAACGTCCTGACTTTC
CDR3aa: CASSTGGLSGANVLTF

j_gene: TRBJ2-5
d_gene: TRBD1
v_gene: TRBV5-1
abundance: NA
CDR3nt: TGCGCCAGCAGCTCCCGGGACAGGGTGCTGGAGACCCAGTACTTC
CDR3aa: CASSSRDRVLETQYF

j_gene: TRBJ2-7
d_gene: NA
v_gene: TRBV6-1
abundance: few
CDR3nt: TGTGCCAGCAGTGACAACTACGAGCAGTACTTC
CDR3aa: CASSDNYEQYF

j_gene: TRBJ2-7
d_gene: TRBD1
v_gene: TRBV29-1
abundance: NA
CDR3nt: TGCAGCGGCCGGGACAGGGGCTACGAGCAGTACTTC
CDR3aa: CSGRDRGYEQYF

j_gene: TRBJ1-2
d_gene: NA
v_gene: TRBV25-1
abundance: NA
CDR3nt: TGTGCCACCAACGTTGGGTCAGACGGCTACACCTTC
CDR3aa: CATNVGSDGYTF

j_gene: TRBJ1-1
d_gene: NA
v_gene: TRBV5-1
abundance: few
CDR3nt: TGCGCCAGCAGCTTGGAAGGTTTCGTGGGGACGGTGAACACTGAAGCTTTCTTT
CDR3aa: CASSLEGFVGTVNTEAFF

j_gene: TRBJ2-2
d_gene: NA
v_gene: TRBV10-3
abundance: once
CDR3nt: TGTGCCATCAGCCCGGACAGTACGAACACCGGGGAGCTGTTTTTT
CDR3aa: CAISPDSTNTGELFF

j_gene: TRBJ2-3
d_gene: TRBD1
v_gene: TRBV13
abundance: few
CDR3nt: TGTGCCAGCAGCTCAGGTTTACAGGGGAATACGCAGTATTTT
CDR3aa: CASSSGLQGNTQYF

j_gene: TRBJ2-7
d_gene: TRBD1
v_gene: TRBV29-1
abundance: NA
CDR3nt: TGCAGCGTTCAGGACAGGAACTACGAGCAGTACTTC
CDR3aa: CSVQDRNYEQYF

j_gene: TRBJ1-2
d_gene: NA
v_gene: TRBV13
abundance: NA
CDR3nt: TGTGCCAGCGATAATCGGGGGAACTATGGCTACACCTTC
CDR3aa: CASDNRGNYGYTF

j_gene: TRBJ2-3
d_gene: TRBD2
v_gene: TRBV13
abundance: once
CDR3nt: TGTGCCAGCAGCCCACCCGGGACTAGCGGGGTCACAGATACGCAGTATTTT
CDR3aa: CASSPPGTSGVTDTQYF

j_gene: TRBJ1-1
d_gene: NA
v_gene: TRBV5-6
abundance: NA
CDR3nt: TGTGCCAGCACCCAGGAGACAGGACCGAACACTGAAGCTTTCTTT
CDR3aa: CASTQETGPNTEAFF